This T cell receptor beta chain stems from a study of blood T cell repertoires in COVID-19. Overall study: Sources were T cells, B-cell-depleted T cells, or PBMCs; the material itself was cDNA or gDNA.

In the study's own analysis: Quantification of nucleated cells was approximated via reference gene primer amplification. The method was immunoSEQ multiplex PCR; TCRdb's version includes in-frame clones alone and lacks a portion of them. V, J and clone size were drawn from that table, and D and trimming were deduced from the DNA. This table holds approximately 230,000 clones, just over 85% found once. Sequencing used peripheral blood. The sequence came from an elderly man with acute or convalescent COVID-19.

The CDR3 is CASSPWTGTGETQYF. For the CDR3, the DNA is TGTGCCAGCAGCCCCTGGACAGGGACGGGAGAGACCCAGTACTTC. The chain carries TRBV7-2 and TRBJ2-5; the match to TRBD1 covers 8 bases. The CDR3 loop spans 15 amino acids. Germline V CDR1 and CDR2: SGHTA, FQGNSA. Unmatched junction bases numbered 9, after V lost 5 bases and J lost 4 bases.